This TCR beta chain is from a study of T cell changes during pregnancy in multiple sclerosis. The table came from immunoSEQ multiplex PCR; TCRdb's copy has only in-frame clones and leaves some out. The table lists tens of thousands of clones, approximately 90% of them singletons, with about 3.9% in the top ten. The CDR3 is made up of 15 amino acids. Per the germline V gene, CDR1 is MNHEY and CDR2 is SVGAGI. Sequencing used CD8+ T cells from peripheral blood mononuclear cells, obtained in the second trimester of pregnancy. The rearrangement uses TRBV6-5 and TRBJ2-5, with 7 nucleotides matching TRBD1. Gene TRBJ2-7 matches the end of the DNA better, so the J call may be wrong. The TCR originated in a female donor with multiple sclerosis, enrolled in a pregnancy study. Here the CDR3 DNA reads TGTGCCAGCAGTTACTCTCAGGGGGTTCCCTACGAGCAGTACTTC. Its protein product is CASSYSQGVPYEQYF.